The entry below gives a single T cell receptor beta chain sequence along with its context. What it binds is not known. Pooled samples include second doses given at about 4 or 12 weeks. Repertoires were generated with immunoSEQ multiplex PCR, while TCRdb's copy carries only in-frame clones and drops some. The data contain 150,000 to 200,000 clones, more than 75% of them singletons. The V end lost 3 bases, the J end lost 7 bases, and 12 bases lay between the germline ends. Germline assignment: CDR1 SNHLY and CDR2 FYNNEI. This CDR3 spans 13 amino acids. These data come from a study of T cell responses to AZD1222 COVID-19 vaccine. Findings and limits, study-wide: White British donors predominated, females outnumbered males, and clonal diversity was possibly underestimated. Baseline testing showed seropositivity in only a handful of AZD1222 recipients. Within unmutated variant regions lay the reported targets of nearly half of spike-specific TCRs.

This TCR came from an adult who received the AZD1222 COVID-19 vaccine. The sequences come from peripheral blood, collected 28 days after the second AZD1222 dose. The rearrangement links TRBV2 to TRBJ1-1, with D possibly TRBD1 on 5 matching bases. CDR3 residues: CASSDGQGHEAFF. The CDR3, as DNA: TGTGCCAGCAGTGACGGGCAGGGTCATGAAGCTTTCTTT.